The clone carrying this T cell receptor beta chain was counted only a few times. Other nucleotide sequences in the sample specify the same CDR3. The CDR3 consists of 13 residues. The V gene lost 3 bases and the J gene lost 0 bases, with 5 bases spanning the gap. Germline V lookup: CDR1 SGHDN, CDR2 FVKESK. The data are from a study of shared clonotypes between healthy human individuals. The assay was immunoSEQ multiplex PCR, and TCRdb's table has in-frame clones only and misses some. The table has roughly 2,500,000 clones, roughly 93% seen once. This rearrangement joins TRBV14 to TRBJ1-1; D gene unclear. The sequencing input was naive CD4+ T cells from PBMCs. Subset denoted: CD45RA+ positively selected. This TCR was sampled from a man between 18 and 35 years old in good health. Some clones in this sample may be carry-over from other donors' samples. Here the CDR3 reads CASSQGMNTEAFF. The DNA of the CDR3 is TGTGCCAGCAGCCAGGGGATGAACACTGAAGCTTTCTTT.